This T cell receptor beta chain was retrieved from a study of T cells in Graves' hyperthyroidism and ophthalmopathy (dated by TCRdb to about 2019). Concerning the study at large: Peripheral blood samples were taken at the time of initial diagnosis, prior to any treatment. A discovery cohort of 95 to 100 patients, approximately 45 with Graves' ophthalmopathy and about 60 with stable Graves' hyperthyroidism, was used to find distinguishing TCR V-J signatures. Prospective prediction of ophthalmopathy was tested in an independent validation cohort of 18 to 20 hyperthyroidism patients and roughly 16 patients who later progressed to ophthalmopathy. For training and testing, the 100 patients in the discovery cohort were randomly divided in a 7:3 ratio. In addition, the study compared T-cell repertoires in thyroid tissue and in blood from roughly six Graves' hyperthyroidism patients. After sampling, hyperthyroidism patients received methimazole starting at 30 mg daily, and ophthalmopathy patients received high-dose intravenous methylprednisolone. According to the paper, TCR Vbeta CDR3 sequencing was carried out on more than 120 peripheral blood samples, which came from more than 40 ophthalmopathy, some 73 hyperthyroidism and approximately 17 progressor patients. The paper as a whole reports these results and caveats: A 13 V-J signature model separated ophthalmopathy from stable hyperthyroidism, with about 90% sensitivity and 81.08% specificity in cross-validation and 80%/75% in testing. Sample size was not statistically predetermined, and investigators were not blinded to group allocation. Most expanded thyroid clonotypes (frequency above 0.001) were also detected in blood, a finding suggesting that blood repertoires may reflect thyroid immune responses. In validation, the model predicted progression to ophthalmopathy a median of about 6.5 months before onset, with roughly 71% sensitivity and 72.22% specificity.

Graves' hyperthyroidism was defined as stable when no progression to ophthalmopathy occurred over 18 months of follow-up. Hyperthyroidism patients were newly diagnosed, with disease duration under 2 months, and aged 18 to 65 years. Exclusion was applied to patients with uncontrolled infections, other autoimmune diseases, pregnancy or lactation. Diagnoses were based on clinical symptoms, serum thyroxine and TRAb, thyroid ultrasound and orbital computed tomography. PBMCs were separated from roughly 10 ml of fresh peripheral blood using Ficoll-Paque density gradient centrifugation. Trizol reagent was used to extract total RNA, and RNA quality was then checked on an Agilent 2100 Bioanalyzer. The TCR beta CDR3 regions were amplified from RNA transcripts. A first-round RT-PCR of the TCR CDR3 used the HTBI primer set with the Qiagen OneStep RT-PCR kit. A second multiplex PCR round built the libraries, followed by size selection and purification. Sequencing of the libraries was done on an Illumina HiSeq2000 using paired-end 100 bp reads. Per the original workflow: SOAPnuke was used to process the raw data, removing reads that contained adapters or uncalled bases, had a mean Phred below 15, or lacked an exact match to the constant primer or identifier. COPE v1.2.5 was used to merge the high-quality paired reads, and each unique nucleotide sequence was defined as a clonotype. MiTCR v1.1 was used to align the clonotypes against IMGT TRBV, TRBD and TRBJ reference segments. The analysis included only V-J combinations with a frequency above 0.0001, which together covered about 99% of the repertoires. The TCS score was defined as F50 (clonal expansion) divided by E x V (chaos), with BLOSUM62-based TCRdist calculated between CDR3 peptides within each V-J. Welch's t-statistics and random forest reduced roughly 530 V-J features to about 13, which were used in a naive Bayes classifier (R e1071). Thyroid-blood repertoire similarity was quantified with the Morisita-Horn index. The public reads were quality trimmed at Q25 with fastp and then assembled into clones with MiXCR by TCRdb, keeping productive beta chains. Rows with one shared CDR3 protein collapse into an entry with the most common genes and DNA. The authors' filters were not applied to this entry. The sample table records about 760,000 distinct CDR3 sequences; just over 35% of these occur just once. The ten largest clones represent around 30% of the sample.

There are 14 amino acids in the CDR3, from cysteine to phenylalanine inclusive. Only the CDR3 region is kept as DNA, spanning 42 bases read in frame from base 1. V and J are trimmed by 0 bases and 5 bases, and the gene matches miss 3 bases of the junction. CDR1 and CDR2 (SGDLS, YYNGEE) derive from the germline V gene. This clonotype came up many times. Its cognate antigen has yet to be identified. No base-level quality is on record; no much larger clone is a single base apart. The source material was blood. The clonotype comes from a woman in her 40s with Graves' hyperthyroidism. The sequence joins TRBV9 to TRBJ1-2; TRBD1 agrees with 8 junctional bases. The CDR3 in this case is CASSVGQGAYGYTF. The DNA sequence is TGTGCCAGCAGCGTAGGGCAGGGGGCGTATGGCTACACCTTC.